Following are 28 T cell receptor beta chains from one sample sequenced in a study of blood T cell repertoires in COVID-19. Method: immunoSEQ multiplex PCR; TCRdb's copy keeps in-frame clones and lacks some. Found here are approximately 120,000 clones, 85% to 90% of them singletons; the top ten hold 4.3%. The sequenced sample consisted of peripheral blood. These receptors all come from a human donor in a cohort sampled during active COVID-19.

The CDR3 nucleotides read TGTGCCAGCAGTTTCCGGCGGTCTAGGGAGCAGTACTTC. Its translation is CASSFRRSREQYF. The rearrangement uses TRBV12-3 or TRBV12-4 and TRBJ2-7, with no clear D. The CDR3 is 13 residues long. Trimming shortened V by 3 bases and J by 7 bases, and 13 bases separated the two germline ends.

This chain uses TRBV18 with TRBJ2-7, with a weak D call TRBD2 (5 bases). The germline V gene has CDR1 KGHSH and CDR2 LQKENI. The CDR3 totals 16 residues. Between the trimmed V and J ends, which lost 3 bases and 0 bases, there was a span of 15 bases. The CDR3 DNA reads TGTGCCAGCTCACCTGCCACTAGGATCCGCTCCTACGAGCAGTACGTC. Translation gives CASSPATRIRSYEQYV.

The CDR3 DNA sequence: TGCAGCGTTGATCAGGGGTACAATGAGCAGTTCTTC. It translates to CSVDQGYNEQFF. The rearrangement links TRBV29-1 to TRBJ2-1; weak D call: TRBD1 (6 bases). CDR1 and CDR2 (germline): SQVTM, ANQGSEA. With 3 bases removed from V and 4 bases from J, the gap between germline ends came to 7 bases. This CDR3 spans 12 amino acids.

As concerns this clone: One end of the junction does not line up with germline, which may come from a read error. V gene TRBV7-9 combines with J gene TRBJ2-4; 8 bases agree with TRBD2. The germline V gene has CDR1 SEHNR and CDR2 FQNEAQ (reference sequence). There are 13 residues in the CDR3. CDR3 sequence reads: CASTASPAGGLNF. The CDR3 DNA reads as TGTGCCAGCACCGCAAGCCCCGCGGGAGGACTAAACTTC.

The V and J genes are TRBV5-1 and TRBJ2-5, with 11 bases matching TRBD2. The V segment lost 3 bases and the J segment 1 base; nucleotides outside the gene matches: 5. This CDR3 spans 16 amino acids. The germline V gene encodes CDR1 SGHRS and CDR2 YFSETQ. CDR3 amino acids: CASSSAGTSGQETQYF. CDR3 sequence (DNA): TGCGCCAGCAGCTCCGCCGGGACTAGCGGCCAAGAGACCCAGTACTTC.

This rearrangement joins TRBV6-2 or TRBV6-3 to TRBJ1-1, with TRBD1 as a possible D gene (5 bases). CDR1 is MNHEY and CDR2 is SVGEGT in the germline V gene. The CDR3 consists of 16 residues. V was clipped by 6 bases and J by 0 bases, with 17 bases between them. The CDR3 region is CASSGQFIRMNTEAFF. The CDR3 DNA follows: TGTGCCAGCAGCGGACAATTTATACGCATGAACACTGAAGCTTTCTTT.

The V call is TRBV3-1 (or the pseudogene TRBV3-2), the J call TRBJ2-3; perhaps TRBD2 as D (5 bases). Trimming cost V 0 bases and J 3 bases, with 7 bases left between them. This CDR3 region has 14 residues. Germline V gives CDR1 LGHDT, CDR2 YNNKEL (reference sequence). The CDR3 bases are TGTGCCAGCAGCCAAGATCCGGGGACAGATACGCAGTATTTT. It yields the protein CASSQDPGTDTQYF.

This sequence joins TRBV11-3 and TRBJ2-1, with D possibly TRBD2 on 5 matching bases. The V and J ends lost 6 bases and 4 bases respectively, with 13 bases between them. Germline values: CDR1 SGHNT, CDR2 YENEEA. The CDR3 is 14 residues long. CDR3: CASRTQQRYNEQFF. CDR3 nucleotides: TGTGCCAGCAGAACCCAACAGCGGTACAATGAGCAGTTCTTC.

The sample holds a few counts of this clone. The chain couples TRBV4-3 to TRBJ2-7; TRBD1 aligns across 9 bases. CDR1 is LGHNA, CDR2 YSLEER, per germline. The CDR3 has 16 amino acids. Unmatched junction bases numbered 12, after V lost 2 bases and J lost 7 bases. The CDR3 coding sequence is TGCGCCAGCAGCCAAAATCCGGGACAGGGCGTCGGAGAGCAGTACTTC. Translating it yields CASSQNPGQGVGEQYF.

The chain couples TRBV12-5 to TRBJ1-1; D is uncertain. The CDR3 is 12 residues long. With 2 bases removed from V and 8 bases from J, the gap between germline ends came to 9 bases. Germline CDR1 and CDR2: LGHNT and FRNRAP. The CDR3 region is CASGLSRGEAFF. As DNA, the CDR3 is TGTGCTAGTGGTTTGAGTCGGGGAGAAGCTTTCTTT.

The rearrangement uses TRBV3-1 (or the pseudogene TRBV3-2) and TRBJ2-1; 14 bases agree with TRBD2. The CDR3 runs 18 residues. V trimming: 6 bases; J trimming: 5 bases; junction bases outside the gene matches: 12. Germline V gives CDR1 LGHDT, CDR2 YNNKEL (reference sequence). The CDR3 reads CASSPTSGRAQENNEQFF. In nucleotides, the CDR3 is TGTGCCAGCAGTCCGACTAGCGGGAGGGCCCAGGAGAACAATGAGCAGTTCTTC.

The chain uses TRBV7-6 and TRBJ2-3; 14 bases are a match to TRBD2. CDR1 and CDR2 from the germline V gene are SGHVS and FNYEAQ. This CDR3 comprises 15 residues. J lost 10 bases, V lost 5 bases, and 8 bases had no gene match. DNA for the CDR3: TGTGCCAGCAGCCCGGGGACTAGCGGGAGTGGAGCGCAGTATTTT. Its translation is CASSPGTSGSGAQYF.

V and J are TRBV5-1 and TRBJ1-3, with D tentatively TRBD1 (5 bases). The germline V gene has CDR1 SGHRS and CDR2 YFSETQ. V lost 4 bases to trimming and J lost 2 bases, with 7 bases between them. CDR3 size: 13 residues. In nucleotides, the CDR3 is TGCGCCAGCAGCGAGACAGCTGGAAACACCATATATTTT. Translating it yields CASSETAGNTIYF.

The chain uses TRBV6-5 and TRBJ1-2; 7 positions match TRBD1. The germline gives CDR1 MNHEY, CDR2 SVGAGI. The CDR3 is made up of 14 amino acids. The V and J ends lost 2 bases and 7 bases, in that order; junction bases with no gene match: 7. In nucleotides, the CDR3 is TGTGCCAGCAGTTACACACAGGGGTTAGGTGGCTACACCTTC. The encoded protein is CASSYTQGLGGYTF.

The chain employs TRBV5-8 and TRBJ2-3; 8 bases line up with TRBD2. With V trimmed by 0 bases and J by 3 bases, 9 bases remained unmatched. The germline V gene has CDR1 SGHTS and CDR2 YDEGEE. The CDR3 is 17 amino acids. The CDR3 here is CASSLAGGGRLTDTQYF. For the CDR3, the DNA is TGTGCCAGCAGCTTGGCCGGTGGCGGGAGGTTAACAGATACGCAGTATTTT. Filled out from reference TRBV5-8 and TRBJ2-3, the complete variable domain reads EAGVTQSPTHLIKTRGQQATLRCSPISGHTSVYWYQQALGLGLQFLLWYDEGEERNRGNFPPRFSGRQFPNYSSELNVNALELEDSALYLCASSLAGGGRLTDTQYFGPGTRLTVL.

The CDR3 region has the DNA TGTGCCAGCAGCTTAGCCCCAGCGGGGGGGTCAGAGACCCAGTACTTC. It yields the protein CASSLAPAGGSETQYF. The V gene is TRBV7-2, the J gene TRBJ2-5; TRBD2 agrees at 10 bases. V was clipped by 0 bases and J by 4 bases; unmatched bases: 5. In germline, CDR1 is SGHTA, CDR2 FQGNSA. CDR3 length: 16 amino acids.

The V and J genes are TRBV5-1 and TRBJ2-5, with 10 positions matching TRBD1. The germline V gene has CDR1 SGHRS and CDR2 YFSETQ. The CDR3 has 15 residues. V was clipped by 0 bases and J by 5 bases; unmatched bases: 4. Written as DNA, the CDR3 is TGCGCCAGCAGCTTGGAGACAGGGGGCGAGGAGACCCAGTACTTC. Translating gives CASSLETGGEETQYF. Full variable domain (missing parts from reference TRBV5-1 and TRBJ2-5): KAGVTQTPRYLIKTRGQQVTLSCSPISGHRSVSWYQQTPGQGLQFLFEYFSETQRNKGNFPGRFSGRQFSNSRSEMNVSTLELGDSALYLCASSLETGGEETQYFGPGTRLLVL.

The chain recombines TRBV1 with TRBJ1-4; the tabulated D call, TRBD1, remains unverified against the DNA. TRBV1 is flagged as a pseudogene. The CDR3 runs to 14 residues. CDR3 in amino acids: CTSSQGTAYEKLFF. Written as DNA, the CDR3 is TGCACCAGCAGCCAGGGGACAGCCTATGAAAAACTGTTTTTT.

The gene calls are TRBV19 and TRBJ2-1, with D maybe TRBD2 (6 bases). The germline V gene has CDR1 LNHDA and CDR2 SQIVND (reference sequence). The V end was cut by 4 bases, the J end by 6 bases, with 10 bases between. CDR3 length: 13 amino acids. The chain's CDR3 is CASSKAGPNEQFF. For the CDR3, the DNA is TGTGCCAGTAGTAAGGCGGGGCCCAATGAGCAGTTCTTC.

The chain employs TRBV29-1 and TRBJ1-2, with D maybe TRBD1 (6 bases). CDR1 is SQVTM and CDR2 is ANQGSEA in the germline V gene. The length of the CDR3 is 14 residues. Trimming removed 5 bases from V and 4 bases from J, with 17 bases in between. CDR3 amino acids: CSVRAGARFYGYTF. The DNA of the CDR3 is TGCAGCGTTCGGGCAGGGGCCCGGTTCTATGGCTACACCTTC.

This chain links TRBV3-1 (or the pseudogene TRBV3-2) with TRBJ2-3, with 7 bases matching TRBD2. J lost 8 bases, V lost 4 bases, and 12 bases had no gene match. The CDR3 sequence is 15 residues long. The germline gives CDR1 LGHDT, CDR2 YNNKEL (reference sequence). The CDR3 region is CASSLSGTAHGTQYF. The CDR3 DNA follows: TGTGCCAGCAGCCTCAGCGGGACCGCACACGGTACGCAGTATTTT.

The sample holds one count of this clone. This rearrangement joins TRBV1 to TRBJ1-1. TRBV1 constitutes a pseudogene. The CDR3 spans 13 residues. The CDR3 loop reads CTSSKGTPAEAFF. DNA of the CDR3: TGCACCAGCAGCAAAGGGACTCCCGCGGAAGCTTTCTTT.

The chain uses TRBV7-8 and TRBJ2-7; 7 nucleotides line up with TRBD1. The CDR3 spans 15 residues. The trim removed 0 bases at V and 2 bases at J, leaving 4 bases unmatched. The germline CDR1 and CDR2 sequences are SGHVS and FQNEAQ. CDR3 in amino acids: CASSLARQGPYEQYV. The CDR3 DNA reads TGTGCCAGCAGCTTAGCTCGACAGGGCCCCTACGAGCAGTACGTC.

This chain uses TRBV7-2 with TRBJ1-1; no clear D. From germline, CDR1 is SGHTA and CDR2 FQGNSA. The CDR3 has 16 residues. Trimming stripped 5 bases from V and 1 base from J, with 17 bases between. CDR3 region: CASSARYPGQNTEAFF. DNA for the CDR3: TGTGCCAGCAGCGCAAGGTATCCAGGCCAGAACACTGAAGCTTTCTTT.

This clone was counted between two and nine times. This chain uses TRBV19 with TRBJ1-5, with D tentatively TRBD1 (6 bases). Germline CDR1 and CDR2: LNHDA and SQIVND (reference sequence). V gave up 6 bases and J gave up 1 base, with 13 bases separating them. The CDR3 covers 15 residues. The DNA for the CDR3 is TGTGCCAGTAGACCCGACAGGTCGAGCAATCAGCCCCAGCATTTT. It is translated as CASRPDRSSNQPQHF. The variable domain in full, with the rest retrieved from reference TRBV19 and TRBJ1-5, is DGGITQSPKYLFRKEGQNVTLSCEQNLNHDAMYWYRQDPGQGLRLIYYSQIVNDFQKGDIAEGYSVSREKKESFPLTVTSAQKNPTAFYLCASRPDRSSNQPQHFGDGTRLSIL.

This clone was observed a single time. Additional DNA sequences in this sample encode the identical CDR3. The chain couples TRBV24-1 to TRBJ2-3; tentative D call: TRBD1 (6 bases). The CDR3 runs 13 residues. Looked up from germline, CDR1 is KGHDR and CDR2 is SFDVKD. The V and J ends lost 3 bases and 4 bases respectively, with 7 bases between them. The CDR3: CATSDGGADTQYF. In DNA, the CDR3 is TGTGCCACCAGTGATGGGGGCGCAGATACGCAGTATTTT.

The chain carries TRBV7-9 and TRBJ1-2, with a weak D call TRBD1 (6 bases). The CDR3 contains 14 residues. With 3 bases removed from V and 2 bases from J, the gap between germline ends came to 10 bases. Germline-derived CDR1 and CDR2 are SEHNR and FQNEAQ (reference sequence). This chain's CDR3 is CASSLAGTNYGYTF. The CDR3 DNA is TGTGCCAGCAGCTTGGCCGGGACAAACTATGGCTACACCTTC.

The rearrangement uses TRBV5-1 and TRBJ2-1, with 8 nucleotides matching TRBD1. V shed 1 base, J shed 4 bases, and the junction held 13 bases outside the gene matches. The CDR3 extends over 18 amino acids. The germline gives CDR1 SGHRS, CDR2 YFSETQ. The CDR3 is CASSLTPGGGQTYNEQFF. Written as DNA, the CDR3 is TGCGCCAGCAGCTTGACTCCAGGGGGCGGGCAGACATACAATGAGCAGTTCTTC.